The present entry profiles one TCR beta chain with its context. The assay was immunoSEQ multiplex PCR, and TCRdb's table has in-frame clones only and misses some. The sample records about 59,000 clones, around 86% being singletons. The data stem from a study of blood T cell repertoires in COVID-19. Germline CDR1 and CDR2: SGHNT and YYREEE (reference sequence). Trimming stripped 2 bases from V and 5 bases from J, with 13 bases between. The length of the CDR3 is 14 residues. The gene calls are TRBV5-4 and TRBJ1-1, with a tentative D call TRBD1 (6 bases). The sequence came from an elderly woman with active or convalescent COVID-19. The sample taken for sequencing was peripheral blood. CDR3 bases: TGTGCCAGCAGCTTACAGGGAGTTGGGACTGAAGCTTTCTTT. This gives the protein CASSLQGVGTEAFF.